Presented here are 27 T cell receptor beta chains from one specimen sequenced in a study of cytomegalovirus exposure and HLA in healthy donors. PCR used 60 Vbeta primers and 13 Jbeta primers. Measured with immunoSEQ multiplex PCR; TCRdb has only the in-frame clones, and not every one. This table holds 88,000 or so clones, around 60% found once. Sequencing was done on a sample of PBMCs. The receptors were gathered from a male donor in good health and CMV-seropositive.

The chain combines TRBV5-1 with TRBJ2-3; the D gene is possibly TRBD2 (5 bases). V was cut by 3 bases and J by 7 bases, with 9 bases left in between. The CDR3 is 12 residues long. The germline V gene has CDR1 SGHRS and CDR2 YFSETQ. The CDR3 here is CASSWETNTQYF. For the CDR3, the DNA is TGCGCCAGCAGCTGGGAGACTAATACGCAGTATTTT.

The genes are TRBV14 and TRBJ2-7; possible D gene TRBD2, 6 bases. Trimming stripped 3 bases from V and 3 bases from J, with 15 bases between. Germline lookup yields CDR1 SGHDN and CDR2 FVKESK. The CDR3 totals 15 residues. The CDR3 sequence: CASSQTRGVLYEQYF. The DNA for the CDR3 is TGTGCCAGCAGCCAGACTAGAGGGGTTCTCTACGAGCAGTACTTC.

The chain carries TRBV28 and TRBJ1-1; D call uncertain. The germline CDR1 and CDR2 sequences are MDHEN and SYDVKM. The germline V and J ends were trimmed by 1 base and 5 bases, with 14 bases remaining between them. The CDR3 sequence is 15 residues long. The CDR3 coding sequence is TGTGCCAGCAGTTTATCGGACGGCGCGGGGACTGAAGCTTTCTTT. It codes for CASSLSDGAGTEAFF. Variable domain in full (rest from reference TRBV28 and TRBJ1-1): DVKVTQSSRYLVKRTGEKVFLECVQDMDHENMFWYRQDPGLGLRLIYFSYDVKMKEKGDIPEGYSVSREKKERFSLILESASTNQTSMYLCASSLSDGAGTEAFFGQGTRLTVV.

J is TRBJ1-2 and V is TRBV2; TRBD1 is a possible D gene (6 bases). The CDR3 is 15 residues long. Trimming took 11 bases from V and 2 from J, leaving 21 bases between them. The germline V gene has CDR1 SNHLY and CDR2 FYNNEI. The CDR3 DNA follows: TGTGCCGGTAGTTTCGGACAGAGCGAGAACTATGGCTACACCTTC. Amino acid sequence: CAGSFGQSENYGYTF.

To note about this clone: One junction end disagrees with the germline gene, perhaps due to a read error. V and J are TRBV6-6 and TRBJ2-7; D is undetermined. Germline CDR1 MNHNY, CDR2 SVGAGI (reference sequence). This CDR3 spans 11 amino acids. The CDR3 loop reads CASSHSAEQYF. The CDR3 DNA reads as TGTGCCAGCAGTCACTCGGCCGAGCAGTACTTC.

This rearrangement joins TRBV7-2 to TRBJ2-1; possible D gene TRBD2, 5 bases. This CDR3 spans 11 amino acids. Germline V CDR1 and CDR2: SGHTA, FQGNSA. Trimming shortened V by 4 bases and J by 7 bases, and 5 bases separated the two germline ends. The CDR3 loop reads CASSWRNEQFF. CDR3 coding DNA: TGTGCCAGCAGCTGGAGGAATGAGCAGTTCTTC.

There are a few counts of this clone. The CDR3 region is CASSGRDTTEAFF. DNA for the CDR3: TGCGCCAGCAGTGGCCGGGACACCACTGAAGCTTTCTTT. The rearrangement joins TRBV10-2 to TRBJ1-1, with D possibly TRBD1 on 6 matching bases. Germline V CDR1 and CDR2: WSHSY, SAAADI. V was pared by 4 bases and J by 4 bases, with 10 bases between. CDR3 length: 13 amino acids.

The chain employs TRBV6-1 and TRBJ2-1; no clear D. CDR3 size: 13 residues. The ends were cut back, 6 bases at V and 6 bases at J, with 12 bases in the middle. Germline values: CDR1 MNHNS, CDR2 SASEGT. The CDR3 here is CASRVEQLNEQFF. For the CDR3, the DNA is TGTGCCAGCAGGGTGGAACAGCTCAATGAGCAGTTCTTC.

The rearrangement uses TRBV6-4 and TRBJ2-3, with D unresolved. Between the trimmed V and J ends, which lost 5 bases and 0 bases, there was a span of 9 bases. This CDR3 is built from 14 residues. Germline V gives CDR1 MRHNA, CDR2 SNTAGT. The CDR3 reads CASSTTSSTDTQYF. CDR3 bases: TGTGCCAGCAGTACAACATCTAGCACAGATACGCAGTATTTT.

The chain has TRBV27 and TRBJ2-5, with TRBD1 matching over 12 bases. The CDR3 has 15 amino acids. CDR1 is MNHEY, CDR2 SMNVEV, per germline (reference sequence). J lost 4 bases, V lost 6 bases, and 6 bases had no gene match. The CDR3 region has the DNA TGTGCCAGCAGCTACCGGGACAGGGGGCGAGAGACCCAGTACTTC. Amino acid sequence: CASSYRDRGRETQYF.

The rearrangement uses TRBV28 and TRBJ2-7, with 15 positions matching TRBD2. After removal of 4 bases from V and 4 bases from J, the junction contained 8 bases not matched to a gene. The CDR3 consists of 17 residues. Germline lookup yields CDR1 MDHEN and CDR2 SYDVKM. The CDR3 loop reads CASSSLKGTSGRYEQYF. DNA of the CDR3: TGTGCCAGCAGTTCCCTAAAGGGGACTAGCGGGAGGTACGAGCAGTACTTC.

As to this clone: Different DNA sequences within this sample yield the same CDR3. The chain employs TRBV5-4 and TRBJ2-3, with D possibly TRBD1 on 5 matching bases. The germline V and J ends were trimmed by 2 bases and 1 base, with 5 bases remaining between them. Germline V gene lookup returns CDR1 SGHNT and CDR2 YYREEE (reference sequence). The CDR3 spans 13 residues. This CDR3 reads CASSLGGTDTQYF. CDR3 coding DNA: TGTGCCAGCAGCTTAGGGGGCACAGATACGCAGTATTTT.

The chain uses TRBV4-3 and TRBJ2-6; D perhaps matches TRBD2 (6 bases). The CDR3 spans 18 residues. Germline V gene sequence: CDR1 LGHNA, CDR2 YSLEER. V was trimmed by 5 bases and J by 4 bases, leaving 21 bases between them. DNA for the CDR3: TGCGCCAGCAGCGCTCGGGAGTGGGGTTATGCGGGGGCCAACGTCCTGACTTTC. It yields the protein CASSAREWGYAGANVLTF.

The gene calls are TRBV6-1 and TRBJ2-7, with TRBD1 matching 7 bases. There are 13 residues in the CDR3. Per germline, CDR1 MNHNS and CDR2 SASEGT. J lost 0 bases, V lost 7 bases, and 3 bases had no gene match. This CDR3 reads CASKGGISYEQYF. The CDR3 bases are TGTGCCAGCAAAGGGGGCATCTCCTACGAGCAGTACTTC.

V and J are TRBV27 and TRBJ1-4, with TRBD1 matching over 7 bases. Germline V gene data show CDR1 as MNHEY and CDR2 as SMNVEV (reference sequence). There are 16 residues in the CDR3. V was clipped by 6 bases and J by 5 bases; unmatched bases: 12. The CDR3 is CASSSDRAWRNEKLFF. The CDR3 DNA reads TGTGCCAGCAGCTCTGACAGGGCTTGGAGGAATGAAAAACTGTTTTTT.

This clone showed up just once. The rearrangement uses TRBV5-5 and TRBJ2-7, with a tentative D call TRBD1 (5 bases). Trimming removed 4 bases from V and 1 base from J, with 21 bases in between. Germline V gene data show CDR1 as SGHKS and CDR2 as YYEKEE (reference sequence). CDR3 size: 17 residues. The CDR3 DNA is TGTGCCAGCAGCCCGAGGCCCAGGCCAGGGAATTCCTACGAGCAGTACTTC. It encodes CASSPRPRPGNSYEQYF.

Notes on this clone: Relative to the germline gene, one junction end is altered; a read error may explain this. V gene TRBV7-7 combines with J gene TRBJ2-5, with 7 bases matching TRBD1. The CDR3 has 15 residues. Germline V gives CDR1 SSHAT, CDR2 FNYEAQ (reference sequence). This CDR3 is CASSPQRGRQETQYF. As DNA, the CDR3 is TGTGCTAGCAGCCCACAAAGGGGGCGCCAAGAGACCCAGTACTTC.

The J gene is TRBJ2-5, the V gene TRBV5-1; 12 nucleotides agree with TRBD2. V dropped 3 bases and J dropped 5; count of bases not matched to a gene: 8. The germline CDR1 and CDR2 sequences are SGHRS and YFSETQ. This CDR3 region has 16 residues. Written as DNA, the CDR3 is TGCGCCAGCAGCTCCGGACTAGCGGGACGAGTGGAGACCCAGTACTTC. Translated, it gives CASSSGLAGRVETQYF.

The V call is TRBV28, the J call TRBJ2-7; TRBD1 agrees at 8 bases. V was clipped by 5 bases and J by 5 bases; unmatched bases: 5. The CDR3 is made up of 13 amino acids. CDR1 and CDR2 from the germline V gene are MDHEN and SYDVKM. The CDR3 is CASSDRGYDEQYF. As DNA, the CDR3 is TGTGCCAGCAGTGACAGGGGTTACGACGAGCAGTACTTC.

This clone was observed a few times. This chain connects TRBV2 to TRBJ2-7, with TRBD2 matching 12 bases. The J segment lost 7 bases and the V segment lost 4 bases, leaving 8 bases of the junction unmatched. Germline CDR1 and CDR2: SNHLY and FYNNEI. This CDR3 contains 15 residues. The CDR3 DNA sequence: TGTGCCAGCAGTGTCACGAGACTAGCGGGGGATGAGCAGTACTTC. This sequence encodes CASSVTRLAGDEQYF.

On this clone: Distinct nucleotide sequences in the sample also encode this CDR3. The V gene is TRBV7-6, the J gene TRBJ2-5; TRBD2 might be the D (5 bases). The CDR3 runs 13 residues. Per the germline V gene, CDR1 is SGHVS and CDR2 is FNYEAQ. Trimming shortened V by 1 base and J by 5 bases, and 8 bases separated the two germline ends. This chain's CDR3 is CASSLVGSETQYF. The DNA for the CDR3 is TGTGCCAGCAGCTTAGTTGGGAGCGAGACCCAGTACTTC.

This clone was seen a few times. This chain links TRBV10-1 with TRBJ1-2; D may be TRBD1 (5 bases). The CDR3 length is 14 residues. CDR1 and CDR2 from the germline V gene are WNHNN and SYGVQD (reference sequence). V was trimmed by 7 bases and J by 8 bases, leaving 20 bases between them. CDR3 bases: TGCGCCAGCACTCCACTCCCAGGGATGGAAGGCTACACCTTC. This sequence encodes CASTPLPGMEGYTF.

This clone occurred once. The chain couples TRBV27 to TRBJ2-7, with 8 bases identical to TRBD2. This CDR3 comprises 15 residues. Germline V gene sequence: CDR1 MNHEY, CDR2 SMNVEV (reference sequence). Losses at the gene ends were 2 bases for V and 2 bases for J; bases not matched to a gene: 5. CDR3 region: CASSLRSGRAYEQYF. CDR3 DNA sequence: TGTGCCAGCAGTTTACGGAGCGGGAGAGCCTACGAGCAGTACTTC.

CDR3 sequence: CAWSDYTEAFF. DNA of the CDR3: TGTGCCTGGAGTGACTACACTGAAGCTTTCTTT. The chain links TRBV30 to TRBJ1-1; the D is unclear. Trimming pared 1 base from V and 3 bases from J, leaving 3 bases between. CDR3 length: 11 amino acids. CDR1 GTSNPN and CDR2 SVGIG come from the germline V gene (reference sequence).

As DNA, the CDR3 is TGTGCCAGCAGTTTACAAGGCGGGACTTCTTACAATGAGCAGTTCTTC. This encodes CASSLQGGTSYNEQFF. This chain connects TRBV27 to TRBJ2-1; D perhaps matches TRBD2 (6 bases). CDR1 and CDR2 from the germline V gene are MNHEY and SMNVEV (reference sequence). V was shortened by 2 bases and J by 4 bases, with 15 bases between the two germline ends. The CDR3 runs 16 residues.

V is TRBV5-1 and J is TRBJ1-3; 7 nucleotides agree with TRBD1. V was pared by 4 bases and J by 0 bases, with 7 bases of the junction left unmatched. Germline CDR1 is SGHRS and CDR2 is YFSETQ. CDR3 length equals 16 residues. The CDR3 region has the DNA TGCGCCAGCAGCATGGTGGGACAGAGCTCTGGAAACACCATATATTTT. It translates to CASSMVGQSSGNTIYF.

The V and J genes are TRBV7-8 and TRBJ2-7, with D perhaps TRBD2 (6 bases). V shed 1 base and J shed 1 base, with 11 bases lying between them. The CDR3 covers 15 residues. CDR1 SGHVS and CDR2 FQNEAQ come from the germline V gene. CDR3 sequence reads: CASSLEGGGSYEQYF. CDR3 in DNA: TGTGCCAGCAGCTTAGAGGGAGGCGGGTCCTACGAGCAGTACTTC. Together with reference TRBV7-8 and TRBJ2-7, the CDR3 gives the full variable domain: GAGVSQSPRYKVAKRGQDVALRCDPISGHVSLFWYQQALGQGPEFLTYFQNEAQLDKSGLPSDRFFAERPEGSVSTLKIQRTQQEDSAVYLCASSLEGGGSYEQYFGPGTRLTVT.